These T cell receptor beta chains were read from a single sample in a study of PD-1 blockade in mismatch repair-deficient tumors. Clones were read by immunoSEQ multiplex PCR, and TCRdb kept only the in-frame ones, dropping some. The top ten clones hold 2.5% to 3% of a sample with some 84,000 clones, roughly 80% of them seen once. The specimen comprised peripheral blood, sampled 12 weeks after starting pembrolizumab. The receptors were gathered from an adult with mismatch repair-deficient cancer. Each CDR3 is given with its conserved first and last residue. Each record gives: D gene, J gene, clone size, CDR3 length, V gene, CDR3 protein, CDR3 DNA. A D gene is named only where the DNA matches it firmly. The listing skips clone size in some rows; elsewhere it reads once, few, many or a size class.

NA TRBJ1-2 NA 15 TRBV30 CAWSRSSRGHYGYTF TGTGCCTGGAGTCGATCCTCCCGAGGGCACTATGGCTACACCTTC
TRBD2 TRBJ2-7 NA 17 TRBV5-4 CASSWHRGLAGPGEQYF TGTGCCAGCAGCTGGCACCGGGGACTAGCGGGCCCCGGCGAGCAGTACTTC
TRBD2 TRBJ2-7 NA 20 TRBV4-2 CASSQASFRLAGAPVYEQYF TGTGCCAGCAGCCAAGCTTCGTTTCGACTAGCGGGAGCCCCCGTGTACGAGCAGTACTTC
NA TRBJ1-4 NA 13 TRBV10-3 CAISGGLDEKLFF TGTGCCATCAGTGGGGGACTTGATGAAAAACTGTTTTTT
NA TRBJ2-5 NA 16 TRBV11-3 CASSLVVSGGLETQYF TGTGCCAGCAGCTTAGTAGTTTCCGGGGGCCTTGAGACCCAGTACTTC
TRBD2 TRBJ2-1 NA 17 TRBV18 CASSPASGSNSYNEQFF TGTGCCAGCTCACCAGCTAGCGGGAGTAACTCCTACAATGAGCAGTTCTTC
TRBD1 TRBJ1-1 few 13 TRBV25-1 CASSETGGTEAFF TGTGCCAGCAGTGAAACAGGGGGCACTGAAGCTTTCTTT
TRBD2 TRBJ2-5 NA 16 TRBV25-1 CASSPGLAGRQETQYF TGTGCCAGCAGCCCCGGACTAGCGGGGCGACAAGAGACCCAGTACTTC
NA TRBJ1-3 NA 15 TRBV9 CASSADTGFRNTIYF TGTGCCAGCAGCGCAGATACAGGGTTTCGGAACACCATATATTTT
TRBD1 TRBJ2-7 NA 13 TRBV6-4 CASGGTGSYEQYF TGTGCCAGTGGCGGGACAGGCTCCTACGAGCAGTACTTC
NA TRBJ1-2 NA 14 TRBV18 CASSPTQSDSGYTF TGTGCCAGCTCACCAACACAGTCCGACTCTGGGTACACCTTC
NA TRBJ1-2 NA 18 TRBV19 CASSISSSLAAGIRGYTF TGTGCCAGTAGTATTTCAAGTAGTCTCGCTGCGGGAATAAGAGGCTACACCTTC
NA TRBJ1-3 few 14 TRBV7-2 CASSPQGSGNTIYF TGTGCCAGCAGCCCCCAGGGATCTGGAAACACCATATATTTT
NA TRBJ2-7 NA 16 TRBV10-2 CASRKQGGNPPGEQYF TGCGCCAGCAGGAAACAAGGGGGGAACCCTCCGGGGGAGCAGTACTTC
TRBD1 TRBJ2-7 once 14 TRBV5-8 CASSFGQVSYEQYF TGTGCCAGCAGCTTCGGACAGGTCTCCTACGAGCAGTACTTC
NA TRBJ1-5 NA 14 TRBV12-5 CASGLWQINQPQHF TGTGCTAGTGGTTTGTGGCAGATAAATCAGCCCCAGCATTTT
TRBD2 TRBJ2-7 NA 17 TRBV4-1 CASSQDAWTSGSYEQYF TGCGCCAGCAGCCAAGACGCGTGGACTAGCGGGAGTTACGAGCAGTACTTC
TRBD2 TRBJ2-5 NA 16 TRBV28 CASSFLLAGGEETQYF TGTGCCAGCAGTTTTCTACTAGCGGGAGGGGAAGAGACCCAGTACTTC
NA TRBJ2-7 few 14 TRBV14 CASSQEQGVREQYF TGTGCCAGCAGCCAAGAACAGGGAGTGAGGGAGCAGTACTTC
TRBD1 TRBJ2-3 NA 15 TRBV18 CASSVGQVRTDTQYF TGTGCCAGCTCAGTTGGACAGGTTCGCACAGATACGCAGTATTTT
NA TRBJ2-3 few 16 TRBV9 CASSAYSGLDTDTQYF TGTGCCAGCAGCGCATATAGCGGACTCGACACAGATACGCAGTATTTT
TRBD2 TRBJ2-3 NA 11 TRBV19 CGVMAPGGQYF TGTGGGGTCATGGCACCGGGGGGGCAGTATTTT
TRBD2 TRBJ2-5 NA 16 TRBV4-3 CASSQGLAGAGETQYF TGCGCCAGCAGCCAGGGACTAGCGGGAGCTGGAGAGACCCAGTACTTC
TRBD1 TRBJ1-1 NA 15 TRBV5-4 CATRQGKTKNTEAFF TGTGCCACCAGACAGGGGAAGACGAAGAACACTGAAGCTTTCTTT
TRBD1 TRBJ1-1 NA 14 TRBV9 CASSVAPGGPEAFF TGTGCCAGCAGCGTAGCCCCAGGGGGCCCTGAAGCTTTCTTT
NA TRBJ1-3 NA 16 TRBV5-1 CASSLESVGSGNTIYF TGCGCCAGCAGCTTGGAGTCAGTCGGCTCTGGAAACACCATATATTTT
NA TRBJ2-4 NA 16 TRBV4-1 CASSPLNPGTRNIQYF TGCGCCAGCAGCCCCCTAAACCCCGGGACAAGGAACATTCAGTACTTC
NA TRBJ2-6 NA 14 TRBV14 CASSQASGANVLTF TGTGCCAGCAGCCAAGCCTCTGGGGCCAACGTCCTGACTTTC
NA TRBJ2-7 NA 13 TRBV4-2 CASSRAVTYEQYF TGTGCCAGCAGCCGGGCCGTGACCTACGAGCAGTACTTC
TRBD1 TRBJ2-5 NA 14 TRBV5-4 CAIIDRGRGETQYF TGTGCCATAATCGACAGGGGGCGTGGAGAGACCCAGTACTTC
NA TRBJ2-7 NA 15 TRBV5-1 CASSLGGGSPHEQYF TGCGCCAGCAGCTTGGGTGGAGGGAGCCCCCACGAGCAGTACTTC
NA TRBJ1-2 few 15 TRBV28 CASSGPSLGLYGYTF TGTGCCAGCAGTGGGCCCTCTTTAGGATTATATGGCTACACCTTC
TRBD2 TRBJ2-1 NA 18 TRBV7-9 CASSLRQGTSGTYNEQFF TGTGCCAGCAGCTTAAGGCAAGGGACTAGCGGAACCTACAATGAGCAGTTCTTC
NA TRBJ1-2 few 12 TRBV28 CASSRQAYGYTF TGTGCCAGCAGTCGACAGGCCTATGGCTACACCTTC
NA TRBJ1-1 NA 15 TRBV7-2 CASSRQVGMNTEAFF TGTGCCAGCAGCCGACAGGTCGGCATGAACACTGAAGCTTTCTTT
TRBD2 TRBJ2-3 once 17 TRBV18 CASSPPGLAGGTDTQYF TGTGCCAGCTCACCCCCGGGACTAGCGGGGGGCACAGATACGCAGTATTTT
NA TRBJ1-3 NA 15 TRBV11-2 CASSLDSGGGNTIYF TGTGCCAGCAGCTTAGATTCGGGAGGAGGAAACACCATATATTTT
NA TRBJ2-1 medium-sized 15 TRBV27 CASRVSGRGNNEQFF TGTGCCAGCAGAGTGTCTGGCAGGGGCAACAATGAGCAGTTCTTC
NA TRBJ1-2 NA 16 TRBV7-9 CASSPTWEAANYGYTF TGTGCCAGCAGCCCCACGTGGGAGGCTGCTAACTATGGCTACACCTTC
TRBD1 TRBJ2-7 NA 15 TRBV19 CASSINGQAIYEQYF TGTGCCAGTAGTATAAATGGACAGGCCATCTACGAGCAGTACTTC